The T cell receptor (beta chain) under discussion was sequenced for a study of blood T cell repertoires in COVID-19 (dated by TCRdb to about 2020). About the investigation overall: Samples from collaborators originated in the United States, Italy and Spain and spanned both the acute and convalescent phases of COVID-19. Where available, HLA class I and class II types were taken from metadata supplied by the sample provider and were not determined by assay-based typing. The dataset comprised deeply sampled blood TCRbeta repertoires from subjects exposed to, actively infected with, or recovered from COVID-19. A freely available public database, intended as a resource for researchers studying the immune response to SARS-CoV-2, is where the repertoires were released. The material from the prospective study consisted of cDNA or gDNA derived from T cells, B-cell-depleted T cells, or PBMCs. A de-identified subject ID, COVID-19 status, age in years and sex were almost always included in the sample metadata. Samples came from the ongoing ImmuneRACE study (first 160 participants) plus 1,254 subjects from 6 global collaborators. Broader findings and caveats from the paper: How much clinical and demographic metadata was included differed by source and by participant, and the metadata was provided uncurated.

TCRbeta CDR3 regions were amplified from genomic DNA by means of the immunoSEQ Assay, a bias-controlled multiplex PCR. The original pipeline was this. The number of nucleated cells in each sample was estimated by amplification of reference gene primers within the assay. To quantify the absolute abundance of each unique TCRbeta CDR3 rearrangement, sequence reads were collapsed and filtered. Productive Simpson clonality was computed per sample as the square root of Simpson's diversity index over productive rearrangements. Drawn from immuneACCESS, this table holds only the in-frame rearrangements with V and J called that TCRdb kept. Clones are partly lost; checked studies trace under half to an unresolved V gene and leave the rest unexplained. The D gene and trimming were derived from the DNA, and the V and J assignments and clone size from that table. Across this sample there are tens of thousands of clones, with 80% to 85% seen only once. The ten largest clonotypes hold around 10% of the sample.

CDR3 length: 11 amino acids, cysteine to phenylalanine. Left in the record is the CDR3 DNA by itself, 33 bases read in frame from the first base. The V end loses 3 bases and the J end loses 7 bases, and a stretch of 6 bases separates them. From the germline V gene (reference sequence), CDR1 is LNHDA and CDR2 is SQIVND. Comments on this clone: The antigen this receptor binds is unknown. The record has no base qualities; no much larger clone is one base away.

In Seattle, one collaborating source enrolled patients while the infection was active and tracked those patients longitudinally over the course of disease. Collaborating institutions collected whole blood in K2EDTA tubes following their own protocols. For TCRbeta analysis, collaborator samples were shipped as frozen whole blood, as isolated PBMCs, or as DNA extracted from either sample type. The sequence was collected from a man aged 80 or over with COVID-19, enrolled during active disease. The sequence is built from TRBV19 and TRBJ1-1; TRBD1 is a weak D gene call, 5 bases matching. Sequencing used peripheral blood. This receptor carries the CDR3 CASSMTVEAFF. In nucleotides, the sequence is TGTGCCAGTAGTATGACAGTTGAAGCTTTCTTT.